The clone carrying this T cell receptor beta chain appeared once. V was trimmed by 0 bases and J by 0 bases, leaving 12 bases between them. Germline loops: CDR1 SGHNT, CDR2 YYREEE (reference sequence). The CDR3 spans 16 residues. Measured with immunoSEQ multiplex PCR; TCRdb has only the in-frame clones, and not every one. The profile covers 25,000 to 35,000 clones, with about 88% appearing a single time and approximately 23% taken by the ten largest. The data originate from a study of sequential checkpoint blockade in melanoma. Overall study context: First-line arms were nivolumab then ipilimumab, or the reverse, randomized 1:1. Each arm's sequence ended with maintenance nivolumab.

Treatment indicated: randomized to nivolumab then ipilimumab (arm A) or the reverse (arm B). Patients had received no earlier DNA-damaging chemotherapy. PBMC sorting kept live CD3+CD8+ cells without CD19 or CD56. The chain recombines TRBV5-4 with TRBJ1-2, with D possibly matching TRBD1 (6 bases). This sequence was found in a human donor with melanoma. Sequencing used CD8+ T cells sorted from blood (inferred from file names), obtained from a patient given nivolumab and ipilimumab in sequence. The CDR3 sequence: CASSLGSGAANYGYTF. As DNA, the CDR3 is TGTGCCAGCAGCTTGGGGTCAGGGGCCGCTAACTATGGCTACACCTTC. The full variable domain, its missing parts supplied by reference TRBV5-4 and TRBJ1-2, is ETGVTQSPTHLIKTRGQQVTLRCSSQSGHNTVSWYQQALGQGPQFIFQYYREEENGRGNFPPRFSGLQFPNYSSELNVNALELDDSALYLCASSLGSGAANYGYTFGSGTRLTVV.